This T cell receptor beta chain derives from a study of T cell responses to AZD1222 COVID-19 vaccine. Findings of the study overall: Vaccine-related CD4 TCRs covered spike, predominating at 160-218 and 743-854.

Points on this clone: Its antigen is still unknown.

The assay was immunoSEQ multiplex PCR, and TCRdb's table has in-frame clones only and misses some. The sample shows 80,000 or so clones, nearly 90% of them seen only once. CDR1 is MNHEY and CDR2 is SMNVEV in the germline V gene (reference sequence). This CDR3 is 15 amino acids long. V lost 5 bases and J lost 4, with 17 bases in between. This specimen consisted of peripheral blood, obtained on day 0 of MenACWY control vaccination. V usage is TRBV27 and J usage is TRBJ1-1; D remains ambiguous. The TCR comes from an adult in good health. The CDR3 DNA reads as TGTGCCAGCAGTAAGGGAATGGGCGCGGGCACTGAAGCTTTCTTT. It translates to CASSKGMGAGTEAFF.